This passage covers 14 T cell receptor beta chains from one sample sequenced in a study of shared clonotypes between healthy human individuals (dated by TCRdb to the early 2020s). The protocol used for the library was the immunoSEQ multiplex PCR assay. The clones in this table, taken by TCRdb from immuneACCESS, are in-frame only. Not every clone is retained; where verified, under half of the shortfall comes from an unresolved V gene, and the cause of the rest is unknown. Across this sample there are around 99,000 clones, with almost 70% seen only once. 50% of the sample is held by the ten biggest clonotypes. Material for sequencing was memory CD8+ T cells sorted from blood. This sample's cell subset or site label indicates: CD45RO+ cells pooled with CCR7-negative TemRA cells. The receptors shown here come from a man aged 30 to 45 in good health.

This clone showed up just once. The chain recombines TRBV9 with TRBJ1-2; the D gene is possibly TRBD1 (6 bases). This CDR3 spans 15 amino acids. Germline CDR1 SGDLS, CDR2 YYNGEE. Trimming stripped 5 bases from V and 4 bases from J, with 18 bases between. Here the CDR3 reads CASSDLTGGLYGYTF. The DNA of the CDR3 is TGTGCCAGCAGTGACCTGACAGGTGGTCTCTATGGCTACACCTTC.

This clone occurred a few times. V usage is TRBV25-1 and J usage is TRBJ2-1; TRBD1 matches at 9 bases. J lost 4 bases, V lost 4 bases, and 8 bases had no gene match. Germline loops: CDR1 MGHDK, CDR2 SYGVNS. The CDR3 is made up of 16 amino acids. CDR3 in DNA: TGTGCCAGCAGTGTGAAGGGACAGGGTGTTTACAATGAGCAGTTCTTC. This encodes CASSVKGQGVYNEQFF.

The gene calls are TRBV21-1 and TRBJ2-7. TRBV21-1 is classified as a pseudogene. The length of the CDR3 is 16 residues. Here the CDR3 DNA reads TGTGCCAGCAGCCCCAGTTTCAGACGTAGGACCTACGAGCAGTACTTC. It yields the protein CASSPSFRRRTYEQYF.

This clone was observed a handful of times. V is TRBV4-3 and J is TRBJ2-1; D is unresolved. The germline V and J ends were trimmed by 1 base and 8 bases, with 12 bases remaining between them. Germline CDR1 LGHNA, CDR2 YSLEER. The CDR3 consists of 14 residues. CDR3 loop: CASSQVRVSHEQFF. The CDR3 region has the DNA TGCGCCAGCAGCCAAGTACGGGTTTCCCATGAGCAGTTCTTC.

The gene calls are TRBV4-1 and TRBJ2-7; 10 bases are shared with TRBD2. The V gene end was trimmed by 4 bases and the J gene end by 2 bases; junction bases not matched to a gene: 2. CDR1 and CDR2 from the germline V gene are MGHRA and YSYEKL. The CDR3 spans 14 residues. The CDR3 is CASSPTSGTYEQYF. The CDR3 nucleotides are TGCGCCAGCAGCCCCACTAGCGGGACCTACGAGCAGTACTTC.

This clone was seen many times. This sequence joins TRBV10-1 and TRBJ2-5; 8 nucleotides agree with TRBD2. Germline values: CDR1 WNHNN, CDR2 SYGVQD (reference sequence). The CDR3 loop spans 17 amino acids. The ends lost 0 bases at V and 5 bases at J; junction bases unmatched: 11. This CDR3 is CASSESDPGSGSETQYF. The CDR3 region has the DNA TGCGCCAGCAGTGAGTCCGACCCTGGAAGCGGGAGCGAGACCCAGTACTTC.

This clone appeared once. This chain uses TRBV18 with TRBJ2-1; D gene uncertain. Trimming took 6 bases from V and 4 from J, leaving 10 bases between them. This CDR3 region has 13 residues. CDR1 and CDR2 from the germline V gene are KGHSH and LQKENI. CDR3 bases: TGTGCCAGCTCTCCCGGCGTATACAATGAGCAGTTCTTC. Its translation: CASSPGVYNEQFF.

The chain links TRBV27 to TRBJ2-7; TRBD2 agrees at 10 bases. Per germline, CDR1 MNHEY and CDR2 SMNVEV (reference sequence). V shed 5 bases and J 1 base; nucleotides not matched to a gene: 2. There are 14 residues in the CDR3. In nucleotides, the CDR3 is TGTGCCAGCAGTGGGACTAGCGTGTCCTACGAGCAGTACTTC. Translating it yields CASSGTSVSYEQYF.

This chain links TRBV27 with TRBJ2-7; the D is unclear. The CDR3 extends over 13 amino acids. From germline, CDR1 is MNHEY and CDR2 SMNVEV (reference sequence). V shed 4 bases and J shed 0 bases, with 7 bases lying between them. The chain's CDR3 is CASSSLVSYEQYF. DNA of the CDR3: TGTGCCAGCAGTTCTCTAGTCTCCTACGAGCAGTACTTC.

This clone appeared a few times. V and J are TRBV2 and TRBJ2-6, with 8 bases matching TRBD1. The CDR3 covers 16 residues. Germline trimming cut 6 bases from V and 0 bases from J; bases unmatched to any gene: 4. CDR1 and CDR2 (germline): SNHLY, FYNNEI. CDR3 in DNA: TGTGCCAGCAGATGGACAGGGAACTCTGGGGCCAACGTCCTGACTTTC. Protein sequence: CASRWTGNSGANVLTF.

This clone was seen a handful of times. V gene TRBV25-1 combines with J gene TRBJ2-3; TRBD1 matches 7 bases. The CDR3 has 14 residues. The germline gives CDR1 MGHDK, CDR2 SYGVNS. Trimming cost V 2 bases and J 1 base; bases outside gene matches: 0. CDR3 nucleotides: TGTGCCAGCAGTGAACAGGGGGGCACAGATACGCAGTATTTT. Its translation is CASSEQGGTDTQYF.

As concerns this clone: The same CDR3 is also encoded by other DNA sequences in this sample. The V call is TRBV28, the J call TRBJ2-7; no firm D call. Looked up from germline, CDR1 is MDHEN and CDR2 is SYDVKM. The CDR3 consists of 12 residues. V lost 5 bases and J lost 2, with 7 bases in between. The CDR3, as DNA: TGTGCCAGCAGTCCCCCGACCTACGAGCAGTACTTC. As protein: CASSPPTYEQYF.

The chain links TRBV5-4 to TRBJ2-1; D remains ambiguous. Deletions cut 10 bases from V and 9 bases from J, with 20 bases between. The CDR3 is 13 residues long. Germline values: CDR1 SGHNT, CDR2 YYREEE (reference sequence). CDR3: CAVRRSTLREQFF. In DNA, the CDR3 is TGTGCCGTCCGGCGGTCAACCTTACGTGAGCAGTTCTTC.

This clone was observed a few times. The J gene is TRBJ2-7, the V gene TRBV28; D is unresolved. This CDR3 has 15 residues. Germline V gene lookup returns CDR1 MDHEN and CDR2 SYDVKM. V was shortened by 5 bases and J by 0 bases, with 14 bases between the two germline ends. For the CDR3, the DNA is TGTGCCAGCAGTCTGACTGATATAAGCTCCTACGAGCAGTACTTC. This gives the protein CASSLTDISSYEQYF.